This T cell receptor beta chain was profiled in a study of blood T cell repertoires in COVID-19. Study-wide context: The United States, Italy and Spain supplied acute and convalescent COVID-19 samples. From T cells, B-cell-depleted T cells, or PBMCs came the material, which was cDNA or gDNA.

This CDR3 region has 13 residues. The authors' processing: Estimates of nucleated cell counts were drawn from the amplification of reference gene primers. TCRdb keeps only in-frame clones here, not all; method: immunoSEQ multiplex PCR. The V and J calls and clone size are taken from that table; D and trimming were inferred from the DNA. The sample comprises about 46,000 clones, around 83% of which are singletons, and approximately 6.1% rests with the top ten. This sequence originates from a woman of 80 years or more with acute or convalescent COVID-19. The rearrangement uses TRBV12-3 or TRBV12-4 and TRBJ1-6; D unclear. Sequencing was performed on peripheral blood. This CDR3 is CGYRPAANSPLHF. The DNA for the CDR3 is TGTGGATACCGTCCCGCGGCTAATTCACCCCTCCACTTT.